This TCR beta chain was obtained from a study of blood T cell repertoires in COVID-19. The overall study: Samples taken during acute and convalescent COVID-19 were collected in the United States, Italy and Spain. From T cells, B-cell-depleted T cells, or PBMCs came the material, which was cDNA or gDNA.

Recruited during active infection, patients (from Seattle) were subsequently followed longitudinally. In the original workflow: How many nucleated cells were present was estimated from reference gene primer amplification. TCRdb's table, derived via immunoSEQ multiplex PCR, lists solely in-frame clones and lacks some. The V and J calls and the clone size are those of that table, but D and trimming were determined from the DNA. The sample records 540,000 or so clones, roughly 89% being singletons. This clone came up a few times. This CDR3 is 14 amino acids long. Between the trimmed V and J ends, which lost 1 base and 3 bases, there was a span of 9 bases. The germline V gene encodes CDR1 KGHSH and CDR2 LQKENI.

Sequencing used peripheral blood. This receptor was taken from a woman aged 50 to 60 with COVID-19, enrolled during active disease. This sequence joins TRBV18 and TRBJ1-1, with D possibly TRBD1 on 6 matching bases. CDR3 nucleotides: TGTGCCAGCTCACCACGCGAGGGGGACACTGAAGCTTTCTTT. Translating gives CASSPREGDTEAFF.